This T cell receptor beta chain was observed in a study of blood T cell repertoires in COVID-19. Study as a whole: Samples of COVID-19 (acute and convalescent) were obtained from the United States, Italy and Spain.

Sequencing was performed with immunoSEQ multiplex PCR; in TCRdb, only in-frame clones are kept and a portion is missing. The data show about 14,000 clones, 85% to 90% seen once. The junction had 1 base not matched to a gene; V was cut back by 1 base and J by 2 bases. CDR1 is SGHNT and CDR2 is YYREEE in the germline V gene (reference sequence). This CDR3 is built from 14 residues. The sequence was obtained from a human donor with active COVID-19. The donor label of this sample is uncertain. The chain joins TRBV5-4 to TRBJ2-5; 8 bases fit TRBD1. Sample: peripheral blood. CDR3 bases: TGTGCCAGCAGCTTGAACAGGGGGCAAGAGACCCAGTACTTC. It encodes CASSLNRGQETQYF.